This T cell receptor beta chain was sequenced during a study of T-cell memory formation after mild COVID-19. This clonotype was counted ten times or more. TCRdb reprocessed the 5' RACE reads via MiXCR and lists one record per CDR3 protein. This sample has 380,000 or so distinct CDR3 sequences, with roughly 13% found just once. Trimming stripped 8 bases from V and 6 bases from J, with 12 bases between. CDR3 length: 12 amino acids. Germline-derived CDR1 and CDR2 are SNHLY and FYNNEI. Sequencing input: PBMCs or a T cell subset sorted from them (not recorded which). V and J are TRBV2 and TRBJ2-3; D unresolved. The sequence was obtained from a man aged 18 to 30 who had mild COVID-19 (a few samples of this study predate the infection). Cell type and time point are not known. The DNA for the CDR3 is TGTGCCAGCCGGCCTGAGACCGATACGCAGTATTTT. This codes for CASRPETDTQYF.